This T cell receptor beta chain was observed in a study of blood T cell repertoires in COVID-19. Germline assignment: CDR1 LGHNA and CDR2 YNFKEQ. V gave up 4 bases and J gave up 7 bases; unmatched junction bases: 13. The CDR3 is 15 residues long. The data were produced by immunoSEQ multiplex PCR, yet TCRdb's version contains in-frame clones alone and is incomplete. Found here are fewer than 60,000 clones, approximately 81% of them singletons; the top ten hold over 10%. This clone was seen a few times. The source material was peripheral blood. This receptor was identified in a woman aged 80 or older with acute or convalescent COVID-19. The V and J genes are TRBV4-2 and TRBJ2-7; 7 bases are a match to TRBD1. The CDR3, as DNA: TGTGCCAGCAGCCGGGACAGACAGTACCGGGGTGAGCAGTACTTC. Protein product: CASSRDRQYRGEQYF.